This T cell receptor beta chain appears in the sequencing data of a study of blood T cell repertoires in COVID-19. Trimming removed 0 bases from V and 4 bases from J; junction bases left unmatched: 5. Germline CDR1 MGHRA, CDR2 YSYEKL. This CDR3 region has 15 residues. The participants were between about 18 and 95 years old and came from roughly 25 US areas. Cohort placement rested on clinical history that participants reported themselves. Repertoires were generated with immunoSEQ multiplex PCR, while TCRdb's copy carries only in-frame clones and drops some. This sample carries a few hundred thousand clones, approximately 86% of them seen once, and the ten largest clones take about a tenth.

The V gene is TRBV4-1, the J gene TRBJ2-7, with 8 bases that match TRBD2. Material: PBMCs or T cells enriched from blood (not recorded which). The source is a man aged 18 to 30 with acute COVID-19. The CDR3 here is CASSQDRAGAYEQYF. CDR3 nucleotide sequence: TGCGCCAGCAGCCAAGATAGAGCGGGAGCGTACGAGCAGTACTTC.